This entry describes one T cell receptor beta chain. Sample-barcoded 5' priming and a J-beta primer mix drove a second PCR of 7 to 11 cycles. TCRdb reprocessed the 5' RACE reads with MiXCR, giving one entry per CDR3 protein. This repertoire shows 1.5 million to 2 million distinct CDR3 sequences, 49% found once; its top ten account for over 2%. The data were obtained in a study of blood T cells in healthy people across ages. Germline-derived CDR1 and CDR2 are DFQATT and SNEGSKA (reference sequence). V was clipped by 2 bases and J by 4 bases; unmatched bases: 9. The CDR3 is 16 residues long. The sequenced sample consisted of blood. The sequence came from a woman between 40 and 55 years old in good health. The chain carries TRBV20-1 and TRBJ2-5, with 11 bases lining up with TRBD2. The CDR3 reads CSARLAGGGGGETQYF. DNA for the CDR3: TGCAGTGCTAGACTAGCGGGGGGCGGGGGAGGAGAGACCCAGTACTTC.